This entry lists 29 T cell receptor beta chains sequenced from one sample in a study of T cells in women clearing cervical HPV infection. This table comes from immunoSEQ multiplex PCR, and its TCRdb copy is limited to in-frame clones, with some not included. The clone table shows tens of thousands of clones, with the ten largest holding approximately 1.2%. The sample taken for sequencing was blood buffy coat. Receptors originate from a woman between 18 and 70 years old with a cervical HPV16 infection that either progressed to CIN3+ or cleared (not recorded which).

On this clone itself: The read ends 3 residues early relative to the CDR3; the germline J gene fills the gap. The gene calls are TRBV7-9 and TRBJ1-2; no clear D gene. The CDR3 spans 15 residues. CDR1 is SEHNR, CDR2 FQNEAQ, per germline (reference sequence). Partial CDR3 DNA: TGTGCCAGCAGCCTCCGGGGTAAAGCTAACAATGAC. Translating gives CASSLRGKANND. The entire CDR3 protein is CASSLRGKANNDYTF. Variable domain in full (rest from reference TRBV7-9 and TRBJ1-2): DTGVSQNPRHKITKRGQNVTFRCDPISEHNRLYWYRQTLGQGPEFLTYFQNEAQLEKSRLLSDRFSAERPKGSFSTLEIQRTEQGDSAMYLCASSLRGKANNDYTFGSGTRLTVV.

About this clone itself: The CDR3 extends 3 residues past the end of the read, so its final part is completed from the germline J gene. This chain links TRBV6-2 or TRBV6-3 with TRBJ2-7; TRBD2 is a possible D gene (5 bases). Germline CDR1 MNHEY, CDR2 SVGEGT. The CDR3 contains 16 residues. Trimming removed 0 bases from V and 0 bases from J, with 12 bases in between. CDR3 loop: CASSYSGLPSSYEQYF. The CDR3 DNA, read in part, is TGTGCCAGCAGTTACTCCGGACTCCCGAGCTCCTACGAG.

Worth noting for this clone: The read halts 3 residues ahead of the CDR3 end, with the missing end drawn from the germline J gene. The chain recombines TRBV5-1 with TRBJ2-3; 11 nucleotides line up with TRBD1. Germline values: CDR1 SGHRS, CDR2 YFSETQ. The CDR3 contains 15 residues. The CDR3 sequence is CASSPGTGGNQPQYF. The sequenced CDR3 bases are TGCGCCAGCAGCCCCGGGACAGGGGGTAATCAGCCG.

A word on this clone: The read gets to within 3 residues of the CDR3 end, and the germline J gene fills in the rest. This specimen includes other DNA sequences encoding the same CDR3. The V and J genes are TRBV30 and TRBJ2-2; TRBD2 matches 8 bases. The CDR3 covers 15 residues. Germline V CDR1 and CDR2: GTSNPN, SVGIG (reference sequence). The junction had 6 bases not matched to a gene; V was cut back by 2 bases and J by 4 bases. The sequenced part of the CDR3 DNA is TGTGCCTGGAGTAGGAGCGGGGGACGCACCGGGGAG. It yields the protein CAWSRSGGRTGE. In full, the CDR3 reads CAWSRSGGRTGELFF. The complete variable domain, with remaining parts taken from reference TRBV30 and TRBJ2-2, reads SQTIHQWPATLVQPVGSPLSLECTVEGTSNPNLYWYRQAAGRGLQLLFYSVGIGQISSEVPQNLSASRPQDRQFILSSKKLLLSDSGFYLCAWSRSGGRTGELFFGEGSRLTVL.

As regards this clone: Coverage ceases 3 residues before the CDR3 finishes, and the germline J gene fills in the end. V usage is TRBV5-1 and J usage is TRBJ2-3; D is possibly TRBD1 or TRBD2 (5 bases each). The length of the CDR3 is 15 residues. Germline V gene lookup returns CDR1 SGHRS and CDR2 YFSETQ. Deletions cut 5 bases from V and 3 bases from J, with 16 bases between. CDR3 region: CASSLEGHPTDTQYF. Incomplete CDR3 DNA: TGCGCCAGCAGTCTCGAGGGGCACCCGACAGATACG.

Note on this clone: The read falls 3 residues short of the CDR3 end, and the missing part is taken from the germline J gene. This rearrangement joins TRBV30 to TRBJ2-3; D gene ambiguous. Deletions cut 4 bases from V and 2 bases from J, with 10 bases between. Germline values: CDR1 GTSNPN, CDR2 SVGIG (reference sequence). This CDR3 is 13 amino acids long. CDR3 DNA, as far as it was read: TGTGCCTGGATTCGTTTTTCCACAGATACG. Translating gives CAWIRFSTDT. The entire CDR3 protein reads CAWIRFSTDTQYF.

The part of the CDR3 DNA that was read is TGTGCCAGCAGCCCCCGGGGGGGAGCGTACAATGAG. Encoded protein: CASSPRGGAYNE. From start to end, the CDR3 is CASSPRGGAYNEQFF. The V and J genes are TRBV7-3 and TRBJ2-1; TRBD2 agrees at 8 bases. The read ends 3 residues shy of where the CDR3 ends; the end is completed using the germline J gene. Germline V CDR1 and CDR2: SGHTA, FQGTGA. The CDR3 extends over 15 amino acids. V lost 5 bases and J lost 4; bases outside the gene matches: 7.

A remark on this clone: The CDR3 end falls 3 residues outside the read, so it is completed with the germline J gene. The chain joins TRBV9 to TRBJ2-3; a possible D gene is TRBD2 (6 bases). CDR1 and CDR2 (germline): SGDLS, YYNGEE. The CDR3 has 15 residues. CDR3 DNA (partial): TGTGCCAGCAGCCCCGGGACTCTGGCTGGAGGCACG. It translates to CASSPGTLAGGT. In full, the CDR3 is CASSPGTLAGGTQYF.

For this clone: Read sequence stops 3 residues before the CDR3 end, and the germline J gene provides the missing end. This chain joins TRBV20-1 and TRBJ2-3; 11 nucleotides line up with TRBD2. V gave up 0 bases and J gave up 2 bases; unmatched junction bases: 13. Germline loops: CDR1 DFQATT, CDR2 SNEGSKA (reference sequence). This CDR3 contains 19 residues. The CDR3 sequence: CSAREDLAGGRSPTDTQYF. CDR3 bases read: TGCAGTGCTAGAGAGGATCTAGCGGGGGGCCGGTCCCCCACAGATACG.

Remarks on this clone: The CDR3 end lies 3 residues beyond the end of the read and is filled in from the germline J gene. This chain connects TRBV20-1 to TRBJ1-3, with a possible D match to TRBD1 (6 bases). Germline V gene sequence: CDR1 DFQATT, CDR2 SNEGSKA (reference sequence). There are 17 residues in the CDR3. V lost 0 bases to trimming and J lost 0 bases, with 15 bases between them. The sequenced part of the CDR3 DNA is TGCAGTGCTAGAGATTTGGGACATCCCCTCTCTGGAAACACC. Its protein is CSARDLGHPLSGNT. The full CDR3 protein reads CSARDLGHPLSGNTIYF.

Note on this clone: The CDR3 is cut off 3 residues early in the read; its end comes from the germline J gene. V is TRBV20-1 and J is TRBJ2-5; TRBD2 agrees at 10 bases. The J segment lost 5 bases and the V segment lost 4 bases, leaving 10 bases of the junction unmatched. Germline CDR1 and CDR2: DFQATT and SNEGSKA (reference sequence). The CDR3 is 15 amino acids. The CDR3 DNA, read in part, is TGCAGTGCTATATCTAGCGGGAGATCCGGCGAGACC. This gives the protein CSAISSGRSGET. The full CDR3 reads CSAISSGRSGETQYF.

On this clone: At one end, the junction sequence differs from germline, possibly due to a read error. With the read ending 3 residues before the CDR3 end, the germline J gene is used to fill in that end. This chain links TRBV4-2 with TRBJ2-2; unclear D gene. Per germline, CDR1 LGHNA and CDR2 YNFKEQ. This CDR3 spans 15 amino acids. The sequenced CDR3 bases are TGCGCCAGCAGCCAAGAGGCCAGATACACCGGGGAG. Its protein product is CASSQEARYTGE. The entire CDR3 protein is CASSQEARYTGELFF.

Details on this clone: The read gets to within 3 residues of the CDR3 end, and the germline J gene fills in the rest. The V gene is TRBV19, the J gene TRBJ1-5; 7 bases line up with TRBD1. This CDR3 is built from 15 residues. The junction had 6 bases not matched to a gene; V was cut back by 4 bases and J by 3 bases. In germline, CDR1 is LNHDA, CDR2 SQIVND (reference sequence). The sequenced CDR3 bases are TGTGCCAGTAGTACCTCAAGGGGGCCCAATCAGCCC. This gives the protein CASSTSRGPNQP. The entire CDR3 is CASSTSRGPNQPQHF.

Concerning this clone itself: The CDR3 goes on 3 residues after the read ends, and that part is filled in from the germline J gene. This chain connects TRBV6-2 or TRBV6-3 to TRBJ2-4; 7 bases agree with TRBD2. V trimming: 4 bases; J trimming: 0 bases; junction bases outside the gene matches: 6. Germline-derived CDR1 and CDR2 are MNHEY and SVGEGT. The CDR3 runs 16 residues. The CDR3 bases that were read are TGTGCCAGCAGTTCCCTTGGCGGGAGAGCCAAAAACATT. It yields the protein CASSSLGGRAKNI. The complete CDR3 sequence is CASSSLGGRAKNIQYF.

A remark on this clone: Sequencing ends 3 residues short of the CDR3 end; the germline J gene provides the rest. The chain couples TRBV30 to TRBJ1-1; perhaps TRBD1 as D (6 bases). Trimming left V 7 bases short and J 5 bases short, with 17 bases between. This CDR3 contains 13 residues. Germline assignment: CDR1 GTSNPN and CDR2 SVGIG (reference sequence). CDR3 region: CASQDRRTTEAFF. The DNA read from the CDR3 is TGTGCCTCCCAAGACAGGAGAACGACTGAA.

As for this clone: Coverage ceases 3 residues before the CDR3 finishes, and the germline J gene fills in the end. The genes are TRBV7-7 and TRBJ2-3, with D maybe TRBD1 (6 bases). Per germline, CDR1 SSHAT and CDR2 FNYEAQ (reference sequence). There are 15 residues in the CDR3. Trimming shortened V by 4 bases and J by 2 bases, and 13 bases separated the two germline ends. The DNA read from the CDR3 is TGTGCCAGCAGCTCCCAGGGGCGGACCACAGATACG. Translation gives CASSSQGRTTDT. The full CDR3 is CASSSQGRTTDTQYF. The variable domain in full, with the rest retrieved from reference TRBV7-7 and TRBJ2-3, is GAGVSQSPRYKVTKRGQDVTLRCDPISSHATLYWYQQALGQGPEFLTYFNYEAQPDKSGLPSDRFSAERPEGSISTLTIQRTEQRDSAMYRCASSSQGRTTDTQYFGPGTRLTVL.

Comments on this clone: Read data end 3 residues before the CDR3 end; the end is taken from the germline J gene. This chain connects TRBV29-1 to TRBJ2-1, with 10 bases fitting TRBD2. CDR1 SQVTM and CDR2 ANQGSEA come from the germline V gene. This CDR3 has 17 residues. With 7 bases clipped from V and 4 bases from J, the junction kept 16 bases outside the gene matches. Partial CDR3 DNA: TGCAGCGGTGGGAAACGGGGGGCTAGCGGGGGTTACAATGAG. Translating it yields CSGGKRGASGGYNE. The complete CDR3 reads CSGGKRGASGGYNEQFF.

Turning to this clone: The observed sequence ends 3 residues before the CDR3 terminus, with the missing tail filled in from the germline J gene. The chain is built from TRBV7-2 and TRBJ2-7, with 8 bases that match TRBD1. After removal of 0 bases from V and 0 bases from J, the junction contained 1 base not matched to a gene. The CDR3 covers 15 residues. Germline CDR1 and CDR2: SGHTA and FQGNSA. The sequenced part of the CDR3 DNA is TGTGCCAGCAGCTTAGCCGGACAGGGCTCCTACGAG. Translated, it gives CASSLAGQGSYE. In full, the CDR3 is CASSLAGQGSYEQYF.

A word on this clone: The DNA ends 3 residues before the CDR3 does, and the rest of the CDR3 is filled in from the germline J gene. This chain connects TRBV6-1 to TRBJ2-4, with TRBD2 matching 11 bases. In germline, CDR1 is MNHNS, CDR2 SASEGT. V lost 0 bases and J lost 2; bases outside the gene matches: 6. The CDR3 extends over 18 amino acids. CDR3 DNA, as far as it was read: TGTGCCAGCAGTGAAGCTAGCGGGAGGGCCGCGACCAAAAACATT. It yields the protein CASSEASGRAATKNI. The CDR3 reads in full as CASSEASGRAATKNIQYF.

On this clone: A read error may produce the germline difference seen at one junction end. The CDR3 end lies 3 residues beyond the end of the read and is filled in from the germline J gene. J is TRBJ2-2 and V is TRBV4-2; 7 bases agree with TRBD1. Germline CDR1 is LGHNA and CDR2 is YNFKEQ. The CDR3 is made up of 14 amino acids. Partial CDR3 DNA: TGCGCCAGCAGCCAAGGTCAGGGGGTCGGGGAG. This encodes CASSQGQGVGE. The complete CDR3 sequence is CASSQGQGVGELFF.

Remarks on this clone: The read is 3 residues too short to cover the CDR3 end, so that end is filled in from the germline J gene. The J gene is TRBJ2-1, the V gene TRBV7-7, with D perhaps matching TRBD1 or TRBD2 (5 bases each). CDR1 and CDR2 from the germline V gene are SSHAT and FNYEAQ (reference sequence). This CDR3 has 15 residues. Deletions cut 5 bases from V and 0 bases from J, with 11 bases between. CDR3 in amino acids: CASSPSGSSYNEQFF. Incomplete CDR3 DNA: TGTGCCAGCAGCCCGTCAGGGAGCTCCTACAATGAG. The whole variable domain, remainder taken from reference TRBV7-7 and TRBJ2-1, is GAGVSQSPRYKVTKRGQDVTLRCDPISSHATLYWYQQALGQGPEFLTYFNYEAQPDKSGLPSDRFSAERPEGSISTLTIQRTEQRDSAMYRCASSPSGSSYNEQFFGPGTRLTVL.

Comment on this clone: The read is 3 residues too short to cover the CDR3 end, so that end is filled in from the germline J gene. The chain couples TRBV18 to TRBJ1-5; D gene uncertain. CDR1 is KGHSH, CDR2 LQKENI, per germline. Trimming left V 3 bases short and J 4 bases short, with 16 bases between. The CDR3 length is 16 residues. The part of the CDR3 DNA that was read is TGTGCCAGCTCACCGACTACGACAACTCGGAATCAGCCC. It codes for CASSPTTTTRNQP. The whole CDR3 protein is CASSPTTTTRNQPQHF.

CDR3 DNA, as far as it was read: TGCGCCGGGGGGGAGCGGGGCTCCTACGAG. Translating it yields CAGGERGSYE. The whole CDR3 region reads CAGGERGSYEQYF. The chain combines TRBV10-1 with TRBJ2-7; 7 bases line up with TRBD2. Read data end 3 residues before the CDR3 end; the end is taken from the germline J gene. CDR1 is WNHNN, CDR2 SYGVQD, per germline (reference sequence). The ends lost 11 bases at V and 0 bases at J; junction bases unmatched: 7. The CDR3 length is 13 residues.

Note on this clone: The read comes to an end 3 residues before the CDR3 does, leaving the germline J gene to fill in the end. The chain joins TRBV20-1 to TRBJ2-5; the D is unclear. This CDR3 is 14 amino acids long. Germline V CDR1 and CDR2: DFQATT, SNEGSKA (reference sequence). Trimming pared 0 bases from V and 4 bases from J, leaving 12 bases between. CDR3 DNA (partial): TGCAGTGCTAGAGATCAAGTAGGGCGAGAGACC. Its protein product is CSARDQVGRET. The CDR3, in full, reads CSARDQVGRETQYF.

Concerning this clone: The read ends 3 residues before the CDR3 terminus; that terminus is restored from the germline J gene. The chain carries TRBV6-1 and TRBJ2-3; the D is unclear. CDR1 and CDR2 (germline): MNHNS, SASEGT. The length of the CDR3 is 14 residues. Partial CDR3 DNA: TGTGCCAGCAGTGAAAGAGGCCCCCCCGATCCG. This translates into CASSERGPPDP. From start to end, the CDR3 is CASSERGPPDPQYF.

Notes on this clone: The DNA ends 3 residues before the CDR3 does, and the rest of the CDR3 is filled in from the germline J gene. The rearrangement links TRBV20-1 to TRBJ2-7; TRBD2 agrees at 8 bases. V lost 3 bases to trimming and J lost 5 bases; unmatched junction nucleotides: 9. The V gene's germline CDR1 is DFQATT and CDR2 SNEGSKA (reference sequence). This CDR3 has 14 residues. CDR3 DNA (partial): TGCAGTGCTAGTGTAAGCGGGAGAAGGGACGAG. Residues: CSASVSGRRDE. The full CDR3 is CSASVSGRRDEQYF.

In regard to this clone: The read falls 3 residues short of the CDR3 end, and the missing part is taken from the germline J gene. This rearrangement joins TRBV19 to TRBJ1-3; 8 bases align to TRBD1. The V gene's germline CDR1 is LNHDA and CDR2 SQIVND (reference sequence). J gave up 0 bases and V 8 bases, and 6 bases lay outside the gene matches. The CDR3 is made up of 15 amino acids. CDR3 DNA, as far as it was read: TGTGCCAGTGGAGCGACAGGGGCCTCTGGAAACACC. Protein product: CASGATGASGNT. The complete CDR3 sequence is CASGATGASGNTIYF.

Remarks on this clone: Coverage ceases 3 residues before the CDR3 finishes, and the germline J gene fills in the end. The chain combines TRBV6-2 or TRBV6-3 with TRBJ1-1; D call uncertain. V lost 6 bases to trimming and J lost 1 base, with 12 bases between them. CDR3 size: 14 residues. Germline V gene data show CDR1 as MNHEY and CDR2 as SVGEGT. The CDR3 loop is CASRPQNPNTEAFF. Partial CDR3 DNA: TGTGCCAGCAGACCCCAGAACCCGAACACTGAA.

As concerns this clone: Read sequence stops 3 residues before the CDR3 end, and the germline J gene provides the missing end. V usage is TRBV11-1 and J usage is TRBJ2-1, with 9 bases matching TRBD2. The germline V gene has CDR1 SGHAT and CDR2 FQDESV (reference sequence). J was trimmed by 4 bases and V by 5 bases; bases with no gene match: 6. The CDR3 extends over 15 amino acids. The sequenced part of the CDR3 DNA is TGTGCCAGCAGCGTCGGGACTAGCCATTACAATGAG. Amino acids: CASSVGTSHYNE. The complete CDR3 protein is CASSVGTSHYNEQFF.